This T cell receptor (beta chain) was sequenced during a study of monozygotic twins with inflammatory bowel disease. This CDR3 spans 15 amino acids. TCRdb processed the 5' RACE reads again and assigns one entry to each CDR3 protein, with no DNA. The sample totals hundreds of thousands of distinct CDR3 sequences; its top ten clones hold about 2.2%. This clonotype was sampled from a human donor with ulcerative colitis or Crohn's disease, or a healthy co-twin of an affected twin (not recorded which). Sequenced: blood. The chain uses TRBV12-3 or TRBV12-4 and TRBJ2-2. The chain's CDR3 is CASSLRVANTGELFF.